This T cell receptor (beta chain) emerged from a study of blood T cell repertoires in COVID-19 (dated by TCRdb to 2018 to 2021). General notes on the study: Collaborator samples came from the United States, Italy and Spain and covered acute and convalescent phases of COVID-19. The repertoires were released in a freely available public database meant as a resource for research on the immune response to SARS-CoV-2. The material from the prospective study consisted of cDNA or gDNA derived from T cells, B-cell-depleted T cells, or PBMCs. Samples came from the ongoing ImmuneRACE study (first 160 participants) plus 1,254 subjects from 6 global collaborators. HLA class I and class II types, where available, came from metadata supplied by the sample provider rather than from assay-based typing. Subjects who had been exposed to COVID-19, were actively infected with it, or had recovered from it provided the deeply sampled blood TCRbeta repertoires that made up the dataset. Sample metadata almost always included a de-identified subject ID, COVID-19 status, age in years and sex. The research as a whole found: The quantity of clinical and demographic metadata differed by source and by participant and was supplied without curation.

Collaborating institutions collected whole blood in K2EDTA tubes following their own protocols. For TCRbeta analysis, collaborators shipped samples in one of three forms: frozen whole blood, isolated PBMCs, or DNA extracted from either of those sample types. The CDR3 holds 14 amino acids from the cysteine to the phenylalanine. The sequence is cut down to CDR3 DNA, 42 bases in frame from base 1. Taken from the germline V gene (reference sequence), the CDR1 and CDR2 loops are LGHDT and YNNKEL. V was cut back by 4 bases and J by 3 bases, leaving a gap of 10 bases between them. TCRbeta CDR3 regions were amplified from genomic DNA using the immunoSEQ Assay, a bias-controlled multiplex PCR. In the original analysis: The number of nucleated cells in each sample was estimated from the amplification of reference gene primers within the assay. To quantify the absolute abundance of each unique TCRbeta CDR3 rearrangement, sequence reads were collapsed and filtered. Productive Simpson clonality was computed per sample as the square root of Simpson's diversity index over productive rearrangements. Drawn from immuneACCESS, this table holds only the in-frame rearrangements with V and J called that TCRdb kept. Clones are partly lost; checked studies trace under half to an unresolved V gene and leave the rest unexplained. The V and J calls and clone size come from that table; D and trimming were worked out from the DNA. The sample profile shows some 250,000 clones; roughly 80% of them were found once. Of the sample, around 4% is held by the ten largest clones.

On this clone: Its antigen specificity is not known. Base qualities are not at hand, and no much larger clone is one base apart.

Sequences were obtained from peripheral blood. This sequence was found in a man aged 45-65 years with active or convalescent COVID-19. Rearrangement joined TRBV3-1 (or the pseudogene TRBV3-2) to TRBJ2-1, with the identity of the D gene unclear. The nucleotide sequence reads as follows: TGTGCCAGCAGCCCTATATTTATCTACAATGAGCAGTTCTTC. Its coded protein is CASSPIFIYNEQFF.